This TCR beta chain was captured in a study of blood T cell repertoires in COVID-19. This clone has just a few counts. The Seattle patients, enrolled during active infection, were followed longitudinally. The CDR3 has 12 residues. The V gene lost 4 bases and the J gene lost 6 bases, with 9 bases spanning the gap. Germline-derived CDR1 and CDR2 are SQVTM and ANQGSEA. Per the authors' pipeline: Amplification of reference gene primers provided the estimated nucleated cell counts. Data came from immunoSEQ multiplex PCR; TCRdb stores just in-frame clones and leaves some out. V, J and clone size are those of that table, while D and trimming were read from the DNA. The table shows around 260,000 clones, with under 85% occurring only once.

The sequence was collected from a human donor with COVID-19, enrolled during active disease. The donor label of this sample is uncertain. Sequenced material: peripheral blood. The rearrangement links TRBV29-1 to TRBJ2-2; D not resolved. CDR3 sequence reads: CSVVQHAGELFF. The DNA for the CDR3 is TGCAGCGTTGTACAGCACGCCGGGGAGCTGTTTTTT.